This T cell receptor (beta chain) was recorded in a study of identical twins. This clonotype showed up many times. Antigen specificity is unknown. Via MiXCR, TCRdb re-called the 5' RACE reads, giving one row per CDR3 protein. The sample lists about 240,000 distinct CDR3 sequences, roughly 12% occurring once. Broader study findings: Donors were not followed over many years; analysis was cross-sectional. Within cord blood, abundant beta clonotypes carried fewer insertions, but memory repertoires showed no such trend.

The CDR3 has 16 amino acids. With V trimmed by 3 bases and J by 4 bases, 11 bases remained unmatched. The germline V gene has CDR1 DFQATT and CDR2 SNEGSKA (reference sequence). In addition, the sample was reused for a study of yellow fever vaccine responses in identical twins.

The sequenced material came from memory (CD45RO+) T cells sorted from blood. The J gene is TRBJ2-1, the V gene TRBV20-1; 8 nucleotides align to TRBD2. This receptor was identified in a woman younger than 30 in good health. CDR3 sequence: CSASSLAGGTYNEQFF. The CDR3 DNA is TGCAGTGCTAGTTCTCTCGCGGGAGGCACATACAATGAGCAGTTCTTC.